This TCR beta chain was sequenced during a study of early stage breast cancer tumors. Study-level information: Of some 17 invasive breast tumors, twelve were hormone receptor-positive, HER2-negative.

For this clone: What it binds is unknown.

Profiled with immunoSEQ multiplex PCR; TCRdb holds only in-frame clones, not every one. The table includes about 72,000 clones, 70% to 85% detected once. Study-level findings and limits: Bulk DNA sequencing of unsorted cells missed chain pairing and markers. Enriched TCRB sequences shared across patients were mostly commonly generated sequences. Tumor and normal breast were distinguished via blood comparison in about 90% of the 16 patients.

Germline V gene sequence: CDR1 LNHNV, CDR2 YYDKDF (reference sequence). Trimming left V 5 bases short and J 6 bases short, with 16 bases between. This CDR3 is built from 15 residues. V is TRBV15 and J is TRBJ1-4, with D possibly being TRBD1 (6 bases). Sequencing was performed on blood. This TCR was sampled from a person between 55 and 70 years old with breast cancer. The CDR3 reads CATSGSGDPDEKLFF. The CDR3 DNA follows: TGTGCCACCAGCGGATCAGGGGATCCAGATGAAAAACTGTTTTTT.